These 20 T cell receptor beta chains were sequenced from one sample in a study of blood T cell repertoires in COVID-19 (dated by TCRdb to 2020 to 2022). The library came from the immunoSEQ multiplex PCR assay. Entries here come from immuneACCESS through TCRdb and include only in-frame sequences with V and J called. Some clones fail to appear in such tables; in the studies checked, an unresolved V gene covers under half of the shortfall, and the cause of the remainder is unknown. This sample lists 90,000 to 100,000 clones; 80% to 85% were detected once. The leading ten clones occupy 2% of the sample. Material for sequencing was peripheral blood. All receptors derive from a man between 65 and 79 years old with active or convalescent COVID-19.

This rearrangement joins TRBV19 to TRBJ1-2, with TRBD1 as a possible D gene (6 bases). In germline, CDR1 is LNHDA, CDR2 SQIVND (reference sequence). The CDR3 covers 15 residues. V lost 3 bases to trimming and J lost 0 bases, with 11 bases between them. Written as DNA, the CDR3 is TGTGCCAGTAGTATCGCGGCAGGGGCTAACTATGGCTACACCTTC. As protein: CASSIAAGANYGYTF. Drawing the rest from reference TRBV19 and TRBJ1-2, the complete variable domain is DGGITQSPKYLFRKEGQNVTLSCEQNLNHDAMYWYRQDPGQGLRLIYYSQIVNDFQKGDIAEGYSVSREKKESFPLTVTSAQKNPTAFYLCASSIAAGANYGYTFGSGTRLTVV.

This sequence joins TRBV6-6 and TRBJ1-3; D is perhaps TRBD1 (5 bases). The length of the CDR3 is 14 residues. Trimming shortened V by 6 bases and J by 0 bases, and 9 bases separated the two germline ends. Germline V lookup: CDR1 MNHNY, CDR2 SVGAGI (reference sequence). The CDR3 spells CASRKGDSGNTIYF. As DNA, the CDR3 is TGTGCCAGCAGAAAAGGGGACTCTGGAAACACCATATATTTT.

The V call is TRBV7-2, the J call TRBJ2-1; a possible D gene is TRBD1 (6 bases). This CDR3 is built from 15 residues. Germline assignment: CDR1 SGHTA and CDR2 FQGNSA. The ends were cut back, 5 bases at V and 0 bases at J, with 11 bases in the middle. CDR3 in amino acids: CASSPDRSSYNEQFF. The CDR3 nucleotides are TGTGCCAGCAGCCCCGACAGGAGCTCCTACAATGAGCAGTTCTTC.

This chain uses TRBV19 with TRBJ2-7; possibly TRBD1 for D (6 bases). The CDR3 totals 16 residues. Germline assignment: CDR1 LNHDA and CDR2 SQIVND (reference sequence). Trimming cost V 5 bases and J 1 base, with 18 bases left between them. CDR3 residues: CASSDPRGGESYEQYF. The CDR3 DNA reads as TGTGCCAGTAGTGATCCCAGGGGTGGGGAATCCTACGAGCAGTACTTC.

This clone was seen once. The chain recombines TRBV2 with TRBJ1-5; TRBD1 is a possible D gene (6 bases). The V and J ends lost 5 bases and 6 bases respectively, with 11 bases between them. The germline CDR1 and CDR2 sequences are SNHLY and FYNNEI. The CDR3 length is 13 residues. CDR3 nucleotides: TGTGCCAGCAGTTCACAGGGTGGTCAGCCCCAGCATTTT. Protein: CASSSQGGQPQHF.

Worth noting for this clone: Other DNA sequences in this sample translate to the same CDR3. The chain joins TRBV7-2 to TRBJ1-1; a weak D match, TRBD1 (5 bases). V lost 1 base and J lost 5, with 8 bases in between. Germline CDR1 SGHTA, CDR2 FQGNSA. CDR3 length: 13 residues. This chain's CDR3 is CASSLGGGTEAFF. CDR3 coding DNA: TGTGCCAGCAGCTTAGGCGGGGGAACTGAAGCTTTCTTT.

This clone was counted a few times. This rearrangement joins TRBV2 to TRBJ1-5; D is undetermined. Trimming cost V 4 bases and J 2 bases, with 12 bases left between them. The germline CDR1 and CDR2 sequences are SNHLY and FYNNEI. This CDR3 comprises 15 residues. The chain's CDR3 is CASSGTDTRNQPQHF. The CDR3 DNA sequence: TGTGCCAGCAGTGGAACAGACACCCGCAATCAGCCCCAGCATTTT.

The V call is TRBV6-6, the J call TRBJ2-7; TRBD2 agrees at 13 bases. Trimming at V came to 6 bases and at J to 6 bases, leaving 2 bases not matched to a gene. CDR1 is MNHNY and CDR2 is SVGAGI in the germline V gene (reference sequence). The CDR3 is 13 residues long. Written as DNA, the CDR3 is TGTGCCAGCAGGACTAGCGGGGGGACCGAGCAGTACTTC. Translation gives CASRTSGGTEQYF.

The V and J genes are TRBV10-3 and TRBJ1-1, with a possible D match to TRBD1 (5 bases). V shed 1 base and J shed 10 bases, with 13 bases lying between them. The CDR3 has 13 residues. The germline V gene encodes CDR1 ENHRY and CDR2 SYGVKD. CDR3: CAISELEGLGAFF. The DNA of the CDR3 is TGTGCCATCAGTGAGTTGGAGGGGTTAGGAGCTTTCTTT.

This clone has only a few counts. The chain joins TRBV5-1 to TRBJ1-2; D is unclear. V was clipped by 3 bases and J by 4 bases, with 7 bases between them. This CDR3 contains 12 residues. Germline V gene sequence: CDR1 SGHRS, CDR2 YFSETQ. As DNA, the CDR3 is TGCGCCAGCAGCTCTAATTCCTATGGCTACACCTTC. Encoded protein: CASSSNSYGYTF.

This chain links TRBV7-8 with TRBJ2-1; 10 bases line up with TRBD2. This CDR3 is built from 15 residues. V dropped 6 bases and J dropped 6; count of bases not matched to a gene: 8. Germline V gene lookup returns CDR1 SGHVS and CDR2 FQNEAQ. The CDR3 sequence: CASRRGASGGNEQFF. CDR3 coding DNA: TGTGCCAGCAGACGAGGGGCTAGCGGGGGCAATGAGCAGTTCTTC.

The rearrangement uses TRBV27 and TRBJ1-5; TRBD1 is a possible D gene (5 bases). Germline values: CDR1 MNHEY, CDR2 SMNVEV (reference sequence). Trimming left V 6 bases short and J 0 bases short, with 12 bases between. CDR3 length equals 15 residues. The chain's CDR3 is CASRPGTLSNQPQHF. In DNA form, the CDR3 reads TGTGCCAGCAGGCCCGGGACTCTTAGCAATCAGCCCCAGCATTTT.

This clone was seen a few times. This sequence joins TRBV28 and TRBJ1-1, with D perhaps TRBD1 (6 bases). Germline V CDR1 and CDR2: MDHEN, SYDVKM. Deletions cut 4 bases from V and 4 bases from J, with 13 bases between. This CDR3 region has 14 residues. The CDR3 is CASSSDRLSTEAFF. CDR3 DNA sequence: TGTGCCAGCAGTTCTGACAGGCTTAGCACTGAAGCTTTCTTT.

The chain employs TRBV28 and TRBJ1-5; weak D call: TRBD1 (6 bases). The germline V gene has CDR1 MDHEN and CDR2 SYDVKM. The V end was cut by 1 base, the J end by 2 bases, with 12 bases between. This CDR3 contains 16 residues. CDR3 nucleotide sequence: TGTGCCAGCAGTTTATTCGGCAGGGGTCGCAATCAGCCCCAGCATTTT. It specifies CASSLFGRGRNQPQHF.

V gene TRBV6-5 combines with J gene TRBJ1-2, with 9 nucleotides matching TRBD1. The CDR3 consists of 14 residues. Germline CDR1 and CDR2: MNHEY and SVGAGI. Unmatched junction bases numbered 8, after V lost 4 bases and J lost 8 bases. The CDR3 bases are TGTGCCAGCAGTTCCCCGACAGGGGGAAGGGGCTACACCTTC. This translates into CASSSPTGGRGYTF.

This chain uses TRBV23-1 with TRBJ1-1; no reliable D call. TRBV23-1 is an ORF; its function is uncertain. The V gene lost 1 base and the J gene lost 4 bases, with 10 bases spanning the gap. CDR3 length: 14 residues. DNA for the CDR3: TGCGCCAGCAGTCAATTTCTGGAGATCACTGAAGCTTTCTTT. This codes for CASSQFLEITEAFF.

This clone was detected once. The J gene is TRBJ1-1, the V gene TRBV6-4; D remains unclear. Germline lookup yields CDR1 MRHNA and CDR2 SNTAGT. CDR3 length equals 12 residues. V lost 9 bases and J lost 4, with 12 bases in between. The CDR3 here is CARPGEGTEAFF. In DNA, the CDR3 is TGTGCCAGGCCCGGGGAGGGCACTGAAGCTTTCTTT.

J is TRBJ1-4 and V is TRBV16, with 7 bases matching TRBD1. The J segment lost 8 bases and the V segment lost 4 bases, leaving 4 bases of the junction unmatched. The CDR3 runs to 13 residues. CDR1 and CDR2 from the germline V gene are KGHSY and FQNENV. CDR3 protein: CASSPGTAEKLFF. CDR3 DNA sequence: TGTGCCAGCAGCCCAGGGACAGCGGAAAAACTGTTTTTT.

V gene TRBV15 combines with J gene TRBJ1-2; 7 bases are shared with TRBD1. The CDR3 is 14 amino acids. J was trimmed by 5 bases and V by 4 bases; bases with no gene match: 7. Germline V gene sequence: CDR1 LNHNV, CDR2 YYDKDF (reference sequence). The CDR3 nucleotides read TGTGCCACCAGCACCACAGGGGAAGGGTATGGCTACACCTTC. Its protein is CATSTTGEGYGYTF. Based on the CDR3 plus reference TRBV15 and TRBJ1-2, the full variable domain is DAMVIQNPRYQVTQFGKPVTLSCSQTLNHNVMYWYQQKSSQAPKLLFHYYDKDFNNEADTPDNFQSRRPNTSFCFLDIRSPGLGDTAMYLCATSTTGEGYGYTFGSGTRLTVV.

The genes are TRBV7-2 and TRBJ2-1, with 8 bases matching TRBD2. V lost 5 bases to trimming and J lost 8 bases; unmatched junction nucleotides: 14. This CDR3 spans 16 amino acids. Germline assignment: CDR1 SGHTA and CDR2 FQGNSA. CDR3 DNA sequence: TGTGCCAGCAGCCGGACCGGGACTAGATTACCCGATGAGCAGTTCTTC. Translated, it gives CASSRTGTRLPDEQFF.